This T cell receptor beta chain was captured in a study of T cell responses to AZD1222 COVID-19 vaccine. General study results and limits: Most donors were white British and more were female, and clonal diversity was possibly underestimated.

Worth noting for this clone: The antigen is unknown.

This table comes from immunoSEQ multiplex PCR, and its TCRdb copy is limited to in-frame clones, with some not included. The profile shows some 120,000 clones, around 94% of them singletons. The J segment lost 3 bases and the V segment lost 2 bases, leaving 1 base of the junction unmatched. The CDR3 is 14 amino acids. Germline V CDR1 and CDR2: SGDLS, YYNGEE. The source material was peripheral blood, sampled 28 days after the second AZD1222 dose. The chain has TRBV9 and TRBJ1-3; 8 bases map to TRBD1. The TCR originated in an adult who received the AZD1222 COVID-19 vaccine. As DNA, the CDR3 is TGTGCCAGCAGCGTGACAGGGGATGGAAACACCATATATTTT. Translation: CASSVTGDGNTIYF.